This T cell receptor (beta chain) was captured by sequencing in a study of blood T cell repertoires in COVID-19. Study as a whole: T cells, B-cell-depleted T cells, or PBMCs supplied cDNA or gDNA.

This CDR3 has 14 amino acids. Germline CDR1 reads MNHEY; CDR2 reads SMNVEV (reference sequence). Deletions cut 11 bases from V and 2 bases from J, with 19 bases between. The authors' processing: Amplification of reference gene primers provided the estimated nucleated cell counts. Clones were sequenced by immunoSEQ multiplex PCR, and TCRdb holds only the in-frame ones, with some missing. The DNA gave D and trimming, while V, J and clone size come from that table. Of approximately 99,000 clones listed, about 88% were seen once; the top ten hold around 2%. This TCR was sampled from a human donor in a cohort sampled during active COVID-19. The J gene is TRBJ2-7, the V gene TRBV27; D gene ambiguous. Input material: peripheral blood. The CDR3 spells CARVEAAHTYEQYF. As DNA, the CDR3 is TGTGCCCGGGTCGAGGCAGCCCACACCTACGAGCAGTACTTC.